The rows below give T cell receptor beta chains drawn from one sample of a study of blood T cell repertoires in COVID-19. Generated by immunoSEQ multiplex PCR, the TCRdb table keeps only in-frame clones and is missing some. The sample yields 70,000 to 95,000 clones, roughly four fifths seen once. Sequenced input: peripheral blood. The receptors stem from a human donor in a cohort sampled during active COVID-19. Both conserved end residues are part of each CDR3. A D gene is named only where the DNA matches it firmly. Only some rows state a clone size, as once, few, many or a class for expanded clones.

j_call | clone_size | v_call | d_call | cdr3_aa | cdr3_nt
TRBJ2-1 | - | TRBV2 | - | CASSEQGGGASEQFF | TGTGCCAGCAGTGAACAAGGAGGGGGGGCTAGTGAGCAGTTCTTC
TRBJ2-2 | - | TRBV4-1 | TRBD2 | CASSYSGGADTGELFF | TGCGCCAGCAGCTATAGCGGGGGGGCCGACACCGGGGAGCTGTTTTTT
TRBJ2-2 | - | TRBV24-1 | - | CATSDTTWRGVGELFF | TGTGCCACCAGTGATACTACATGGCGGGGAGTCGGGGAGCTGTTTTTT
TRBJ2-7 | - | TRBV30 | TRBD2 | CAWSRGARELYF | TGTGCCTGGAGTAGAGGAGCGCGGGAGCTTTACTTC
TRBJ1-5 | - | TRBV28 | - | CATFSVFHQHF | TGTGCCACCTTTAGTGTTTTCCACCAGCATTTT
TRBJ1-6 | - | TRBV13 | TRBD1 | CASSPPGQGLYSPLHF | TGTGCCAGCAGCCCCCCGGGACAGGGTCTCTATTCACCCCTCCACTTT
TRBJ2-7 | - | TRBV11-2 | - | CASSGGSLGSYEQYF | TGTGCCAGCAGCGGAGGTAGCTTGGGGTCCTACGAGCAGTACTTC
TRBJ1-4 | - | TRBV7-9 | - | CASERTNEKLFF | TGTGCCAGCGAGCGGACTAATGAAAAACTGTTTTTT
TRBJ1-6 | - | TRBV30 | - | CAWSATQGSPLHF | TGTGCCTGGAGTGCCACTCAGGGTTCACCCCTCCACTTT
TRBJ1-2 | once | TRBV6-5 | - | CASSYGPGTNYGYTF | TGTGCCAGCAGTTACGGTCCGGGGACTAACTATGGCTACACCTTC
TRBJ1-2 | - | TRBV5-5 | TRBD1 | CASQGGRGYTF | TGTGCCAGTCAGGGGGGACGGGGCTACACCTTC
TRBJ2-5 | - | TRBV18 | TRBD1 | CASSRGTGLQETQYF | TGTGCCAGCTCGAGGGGGACAGGCCTCCAAGAGACCCAGTACTTC
TRBJ1-5 | - | TRBV7-9 | TRBD1 | CASSLEGTGRNQPQHF | TGTGCCAGCAGCTTAGAGGGGACAGGACGCAATCAGCCCCAGCATTTT
TRBJ2-3 | - | TRBV29-1 | TRBD1 | CSVYGTGETDTQYF | TGCAGCGTTTATGGGACAGGGGAGACAGATACGCAGTATTTT
TRBJ2-7 | - | TRBV11-2 | - | CASSPMEVSHEQYF | TGTGCCAGCAGTCCGATGGAGGTCTCTCACGAGCAGTACTTC
TRBJ2-7 | - | TRBV4-3 | TRBD1 | CASSQDLGWTGGLYEQYF | TGCGCCAGCAGCCAAGATCTCGGTTGGACAGGGGGCCTCTACGAGCAGTACTTC
TRBJ2-7 | - | TRBV18 | - | CASSPGHGYEQYF | TGTGCCAGCTCACCGGGACACGGCTACGAGCAGTACTTC
TRBJ2-5 | - | TRBV5-1 | TRBD1 | CASSLGTGRLQETQYF | TGCGCCAGCAGCTTGGGGACAGGGAGACTCCAAGAGACCCAGTACTTC
TRBJ2-1 | - | TRBV24-1 | TRBD1 | CATSGGTGFYNEQFF | TGTGCCACCAGCGGAGGGACAGGGTTCTACAATGAGCAGTTCTTC